The present T cell receptor beta chain was sequenced within a study of blood T cell repertoires in COVID-19. Looking at the study overall: Whether acute or convalescent, the COVID-19 samples came from the United States, Italy and Spain.

Adults between about 18 and 95 years of age took part from under 25 US areas. Participants were placed into cohorts based on the clinical history they reported. The junction had 8 bases not matched to a gene; V was cut back by 8 bases and J by 2 bases. Germline V gene sequence: CDR1 SNHLY, CDR2 FYNNEI. The CDR3 sequence is 15 residues long. Authors' analysis steps: Estimated nucleated cell counts came from reference gene primer amplification. Assay: immunoSEQ multiplex PCR; the TCRdb copy retains only in-frame clones and omits some. Clonal size and the V and J genes are those of that table, whereas D and trimming came from the DNA. This table holds about 300,000 clones, 86% found once.

The sequencing input was PBMCs or T cells enriched from blood (not recorded which). The clonotype originates from a young woman who had recovered from COVID-19. The chain joins TRBV2 to TRBJ2-2; 7 bases are a match to TRBD1. Here the CDR3 DNA reads TGTGCCAGCTTTCCGGGACAGCTAAACACCGGGGAGCTGTTTTTT. As protein: CASFPGQLNTGELFF.